This T cell receptor (beta chain) was sequenced during a study of blood T cell repertoires in COVID-19 (dated by TCRdb to between 2020 and 2021). About the investigation overall: The collaborator samples originated in the United States, Italy and Spain and spanned the acute and convalescent phases of COVID-19. The repertoires were released in a freely available public database meant as a resource for research on the immune response to SARS-CoV-2. HLA class I and class II types, where available, came from metadata supplied by the sample provider rather than from assay-based typing. The samples were drawn from the first 160 participants of the ongoing ImmuneRACE study and from 1,254 subjects provided by 6 global collaborators. A de-identified subject ID, COVID-19 status, age in years and sex were almost always included in the sample metadata. Deeply sampled blood TCRbeta repertoires from subjects exposed to, actively infected with, or recovered from COVID-19 were included in the dataset. The material from the prospective study consisted of cDNA or gDNA derived from T cells, B-cell-depleted T cells, or PBMCs.

For this clone: The clone's antigen remains unknown. There are no base qualities to consult, and no much larger clone falls within one base.

The immunoSEQ Assay, a bias-controlled multiplex PCR, was used to amplify TCRbeta CDR3 regions from genomic DNA. On the authors' methods: The number of nucleated cells in each sample was estimated by amplification of reference gene primers within the assay. Sequence reads were collapsed and filtered to measure the absolute abundance of every unique TCRbeta CDR3 rearrangement. For each sample, productive Simpson clonality was calculated as the square root of Simpson's diversity index over productive rearrangements. Here the immuneACCESS table is served through TCRdb, limited to in-frame sequences with V and J called. Missing clones are a known gap in these copies; in checked studies unresolved V genes cover under half, and the rest lacks a known reason. For V, J and clone size, that table is used; D and trimming come from the DNA. This sample has 150,000 to 200,000 clones in its table, and approximately 90% of those were observed once. The ten biggest clones cover more than 0.75% of the sample.

What the work shows at the level of the full study, not this receptor alone: Clinical and demographic metadata were provided uncurated, with the amount varying by source and participant.

In the prospective study, participants were roughly 18 to 95 years old, resided in about 25 geographic areas of the United States, and were enrolled through a virtual design. In the prospective study, participants were assigned to cohorts based on the clinical history participants reported in a screening survey and a study questionnaire. Recovered participants in ImmuneRACE Cohort 3 were defined by two consecutive negative NP/OP PCR tests, clearance by a healthcare professional, or resolution of symptoms. Mobile phlebotomists in the prospective study collected whole blood, serum and a nasopharyngeal or oropharyngeal swab from every participant. Additional blood draws and questionnaires over an approximately two-month period could optionally be provided by prospective study participants. Prospective study blood samples were shipped either frozen or at room temperature before DNA extraction. The germline V end is reduced by 6 bases and the J end by 4 bases; junction bases left unmatched: 12. From its cysteine to its phenylalanine, the CDR3 spans 16 amino acids. Of all the DNA, just the CDR3 is kept, 48 bases in frame from base 1. Via the germline V gene, CDR1 is MGHDK and CDR2 SYGVNS.

This TCR was recovered from a woman between 18 and 30 years old who had recovered from COVID-19. The sequencing input was PBMCs or T cells enriched from blood (not recorded which). This receptor chain uses TRBV25-1 and TRBJ2-5, with TRBD2 matching 9 junction bases. Read as DNA, the sequence is TGTGCCAGCAGCAACCCCGCGCTAGCGGGACTAGAGACCCAGTACTTC. Protein translation: CASSNPALAGLETQYF.